This TCR beta chain comes out of a study of blood T cell repertoires in COVID-19. Study context: The United States, Italy and Spain provided the acute and convalescent COVID-19 samples. PBMCs, B-cell-depleted T cells, or T cells provided the cDNA or gDNA that made up the material.

With 1 base removed from V and 4 bases from J, the gap between germline ends came to 13 bases. The CDR3 sequence is 15 residues long. CDR1 is MGHDK and CDR2 is SYGVNS in the germline V gene. Original processing methods: Amplification from reference gene primers served as the basis for estimated nucleated cell counts. This table comes from immunoSEQ multiplex PCR, and its TCRdb copy is limited to in-frame clones, with some not included. The V and J calls and clone size were taken over from that table, and D and trimming were inferred from the DNA. Of some 240,000 clones detected, roughly 90% appear once; the ten largest clones hold over 0.75%. Seattle patient enrollment occurred during active infection, with longitudinal follow-up thereafter.

Sequencing was carried out using peripheral blood. This TCR came from a man aged 55 to 69 with COVID-19, enrolled during active disease. The V gene is TRBV25-1, the J gene TRBJ1-1; tentatively, D is TRBD1 (6 bases). CDR3 sequence: CASSESLGAGTEAFF. The CDR3 region has the DNA TGTGCCAGCAGTGAATCGCTGGGGGCAGGCACTGAAGCTTTCTTT.